These 21 T cell receptor beta chains originate from one sample sequenced in a study of cytomegalovirus exposure and HLA in healthy donors. 13 Jbeta primers and 60 Vbeta primers were used for the PCR. Libraries were prepared by immunoSEQ multiplex PCR; TCRdb keeps only in-frame clonotypes and omits some of them. The sample records around 130,000 clones, around 71% being singletons. Sequencing was performed on PBMCs. The source is an older woman in good health and CMV-seropositive.

The rearrangement joins TRBV6-6 to TRBJ1-1; TRBD1 agrees at 7 bases. Per germline, CDR1 MNHNY and CDR2 SVGAGI (reference sequence). The length of the CDR3 is 14 residues. Unmatched junction bases numbered 8, after V lost 7 bases and J lost 3 bases. The CDR3 sequence is CASIMTGPYTEAFF. The CDR3 DNA follows: TGTGCCAGCATAATGACAGGGCCCTACACTGAAGCTTTCTTT.

The chain is built from TRBV4-1 and TRBJ2-7; D uncertain. Germline CDR1 and CDR2: MGHRA and YSYEKL. The CDR3 is made up of 15 amino acids. Deletions cut 1 base from V and 2 bases from J, with 12 bases between. CDR3 DNA sequence: TGCGCCAGCAGCCAAGGTGACATTGTCACCTACGAGCAGTACTTC. It translates to CASSQGDIVTYEQYF.

This CDR3 is CASSLIRTGYDGYTF. DNA of the CDR3: TGTGCCAGCAGCTTAATTAGGACAGGGTACGACGGCTACACCTTC. The V gene is TRBV7-9, the J gene TRBJ1-2, with TRBD1 matching 8 bases. The trim removed 2 bases at V and 8 bases at J, leaving 10 bases unmatched. CDR1 and CDR2 (germline): SEHNR, FQNEAQ (reference sequence). The CDR3 has 15 residues.

This clone came up a few times. The V and J genes are TRBV4-2 and TRBJ2-2; 16 nucleotides agree with TRBD2. The CDR3 sequence is 19 residues long. Germline loops: CDR1 LGHNA, CDR2 YNFKEQ. V lost 4 bases, J lost 4 bases, and 9 bases stayed unmatched. The CDR3 DNA reads as TGTGCCAGCAGCCTTGGAGGGACTAGCGGGGGGGCCGGCACCGGGGAGCTGTTTTTT. Amino acid sequence: CASSLGGTSGGAGTGELFF.

The rearrangement links TRBV11-2 to TRBJ1-4; D gene unclear. The CDR3 is 16 residues long. Trimming took off 1 base at V and 0 bases at J, with 9 bases between the two ends. Germline CDR1 reads SGHAT; CDR2 reads FQNNGV. The CDR3 DNA follows: TGTGCCAGCAGCTTAGCGCGGGGATCAACTAATGAAAAACTGTTTTTT. It yields the protein CASSLARGSTNEKLFF.

The chain links TRBV5-6 to TRBJ1-3; a weak D match, TRBD1 (6 bases). Trimming cost V 4 bases and J 4 bases, with 15 bases left between them. CDR1 is SGHDT, CDR2 YYEEEE, per germline. CDR3 size: 15 residues. The CDR3 spells CASSLDRPSGNTIYF. CDR3 nucleotide sequence: TGTGCCAGCAGCCTCGACAGGCCCTCCGGAAACACCATATATTTT. The entire variable domain, with the rest obtained from reference TRBV5-6 and TRBJ1-3, is as follows: DAGVTQSPTHLIKTRGQQVTLRCSPKSGHDTVSWYQQALGQGPQFIFQYYEEEERQRGNFPDRFSGHQFPNYSSELNVNALLLGDSALYLCASSLDRPSGNTIYFGEGSWLTVV.

CDR3 in amino acids: CSVEERSYEQYF. CDR3 nucleotide sequence: TGCAGCGTTGAAGAACGGTCCTACGAGCAGTACTTC. The chain recombines TRBV29-1 with TRBJ2-7, with D uncertain. The germline gives CDR1 SQVTM, CDR2 ANQGSEA. CDR3 length: 12 residues. Trimming took 0 bases from V and 1 from J, leaving 4 bases between them.

There are a few counts of this clone. J is TRBJ1-6 and V is TRBV7-2; 7 nucleotides line up with TRBD1. The CDR3 has 17 amino acids. V shed 6 bases and J 9 bases; nucleotides not matched to a gene: 17. Looked up from germline, CDR1 is SGHTA and CDR2 is FQGNSA. CDR3 loop: CASSPVEATGTLSPLHF. CDR3 nucleotides: TGTGCCAGCAGTCCTGTCGAGGCGACAGGGACTCTTTCACCCCTCCACTTT.

The CDR3, as DNA: TGCGCCAGCAGCTTGGAGGGGGGGCAGCCCCAGCATTTT. Protein product: CASSLEGGQPQHF. V gene TRBV5-1 combines with J gene TRBJ1-5; possible D gene TRBD1, 6 bases. Germline V CDR1 and CDR2: SGHRS, YFSETQ. The V and J ends lost 0 bases and 7 bases respectively, with 8 bases between them. The CDR3 totals 13 residues.

This clone has a handful of counts. V usage is TRBV4-2 and J usage is TRBJ1-2; D remains ambiguous. Trimming stripped 5 bases from V and 4 bases from J, with 11 bases between. The CDR3 is made up of 13 amino acids. CDR1 and CDR2 (germline): LGHNA, YNFKEQ. In nucleotides, the CDR3 is TGTGCCAGCAGCGACACAGCAATCTATGGCTACACCTTC. It yields the protein CASSDTAIYGYTF.

This clone appeared a few times. This rearrangement joins TRBV11-2 to TRBJ1-1; D might be TRBD1 (6 bases). This CDR3 region has 15 residues. Germline CDR1 SGHAT, CDR2 FQNNGV. The V gene lost 5 bases and the J gene lost 1 base, with 14 bases spanning the gap. The CDR3 spells CASSATSQGNTEAFF. CDR3 DNA: TGTGCCAGCAGCGCAACCTCACAGGGGAACACTGAAGCTTTCTTT. The whole variable domain, remainder taken from reference TRBV11-2 and TRBJ1-1, is EAGVAQSPRYKIIEKRQSVAFWCNPISGHATLYWYQQILGQGPKLLIQFQNNGVVDDSQLPKDRFSAERLKGVDSTLKIQPAKLEDSAVYLCASSATSQGNTEAFFGQGTRLTVV.

V usage is TRBV29-1 and J usage is TRBJ2-1, with TRBD2 identical over 8 bases. Trimming removed 2 bases from V and 2 bases from J; junction bases left unmatched: 8. CDR1 and CDR2 (germline): SQVTM, ANQGSEA. The CDR3 totals 16 residues. The CDR3 coding sequence is TGCAGCGTTGAACCTGGGACTAGGCACCCCTACAATGAGCAGTTCTTC. Its protein is CSVEPGTRHPYNEQFF.

The V and J genes are TRBV6-6 and TRBJ2-7, with 10 bases fitting TRBD1. Germline values: CDR1 MNHNY, CDR2 SVGAGI (reference sequence). J lost 1 base, V lost 4 bases, and 4 bases had no gene match. The CDR3 runs to 15 residues. CDR3 residues: CASSLVGQGSYEQYF. For the CDR3, the DNA is TGTGCCAGCAGTTTAGTGGGACAGGGGTCCTACGAGCAGTACTTC.

This chain uses TRBV5-1 with TRBJ2-7; D gene uncertain. The germline V gene encodes CDR1 SGHRS and CDR2 YFSETQ. The CDR3 runs to 14 residues. V lost 0 bases to trimming and J lost 2 bases, with 9 bases between them. The CDR3 region is CASSLARFPYEQYF. DNA of the CDR3: TGCGCCAGCAGCTTGGCCCGGTTTCCCTACGAGCAGTACTTC.

There are a few counts of this clone. The chain recombines TRBV14 with TRBJ1-2, with D possibly TRBD1 on 5 matching bases. Germline V gene lookup returns CDR1 SGHDN and CDR2 FVKESK. V lost 0 bases and J 4 bases, leaving 12 bases between the germline ends. The CDR3 runs 15 residues. The CDR3 here is CASSQDVRGIYGYTF. CDR3 in DNA: TGTGCCAGCAGCCAAGATGTCCGGGGGATCTATGGCTACACCTTC.

This rearrangement joins TRBV6-4 to TRBJ1-2; TRBD1 aligns across 10 bases. From germline, CDR1 is MRHNA and CDR2 SNTAGT. The CDR3 loop spans 14 amino acids. With V trimmed by 5 bases and J by 4 bases, 4 bases remained unmatched. As DNA, the CDR3 is TGTGCCAGCAGTTTGGACAGGGGGAGCTATGGCTACACCTTC. Its protein is CASSLDRGSYGYTF.

The chain is built from TRBV7-2 and TRBJ2-7; D perhaps matches TRBD1 (5 bases). The CDR3 runs to 14 residues. The germline gives CDR1 SGHTA, CDR2 FQGNSA. Trimming removed 5 bases at V and 2 bases at J, with 13 bases between. CDR3 in amino acids: CASSKGYYTYEQYF. CDR3 nucleotide sequence: TGTGCCAGCAGCAAGGGGTATTACACCTACGAGCAGTACTTC. Complete variable domain (other parts from reference TRBV7-2 and TRBJ2-7): GAGVSQSPSNKVTEKGKDVELRCDPISGHTALYWYRQSLGQGLEFLIYFQGNSAPDKSGLPSDRFSAERTGGSVSTLTIQRTQQEDSAVYLCASSKGYYTYEQYFGPGTRLTVT.

The chain carries TRBV11-2 and TRBJ2-3, with TRBD1 as a possible D gene (6 bases). This CDR3 has 17 residues. Per the germline V gene, CDR1 is SGHAT and CDR2 is FQNNGV. The V gene lost 1 base and the J gene lost 2 bases, with 16 bases spanning the gap. CDR3 in amino acids: CASSLVPPGHPTDTQYF. The CDR3 DNA is TGTGCCAGCAGCTTAGTTCCCCCGGGACACCCCACAGATACGCAGTATTTT.

V usage is TRBV5-1 and J usage is TRBJ2-1; 9 bases align to TRBD2. The germline V gene encodes CDR1 SGHRS and CDR2 YFSETQ. Unmatched junction bases numbered 20, after V lost 4 bases and J lost 9 bases. This CDR3 has 18 residues. CDR3 bases: TGCGCCAGCAGCCGAGGACTTAGCGGGGGAGCCGGGAACGGTGAGCAGTTCTTC. Translated: CASSRGLSGGAGNGEQFF.

The chain joins TRBV19 to TRBJ2-5; the match to TRBD2 covers 12 bases. CDR1 is LNHDA, CDR2 SQIVND, per germline (reference sequence). The CDR3 loop spans 16 amino acids. V was pared by 7 bases and J by 4 bases, with 10 bases of the junction left unmatched. The chain's CDR3 is CASTPTSGGYIETQYF. The DNA for the CDR3 is TGTGCCAGTACCCCGACTAGCGGGGGCTATATAGAGACCCAGTACTTC. Based on the CDR3 plus reference TRBV19 and TRBJ2-5, the full variable domain is DGGITQSPKYLFRKEGQNVTLSCEQNLNHDAMYWYRQDPGQGLRLIYYSQIVNDFQKGDIAEGYSVSREKKESFPLTVTSAQKNPTAFYLCASTPTSGGYIETQYFGPGTRLLVL.

This chain connects TRBV5-1 to TRBJ1-2, with 7 bases identical to TRBD1. Per the germline V gene, CDR1 is SGHRS and CDR2 is YFSETQ. This CDR3 has 13 residues. Trimming at V came to 0 bases and at J to 5 bases, leaving 1 base not matched to a gene. CDR3 nucleotide sequence: TGCGCCAGCAGCTTGGAACAGGGGTATGGCTACACCTTC. Translation gives CASSLEQGYGYTF.